The T cell receptor beta chain described here comes from a study of shared clonotypes between healthy human individuals. Study results and caveats: Clonotypes shared by all four donors outscored non-shared clonotypes in generation probability.

The V gene's germline CDR1 is MDHEN and CDR2 SYDVKM. The CDR3 covers 16 residues. The V end lost 3 bases, the J end lost 0 bases, and 15 bases lay between the germline ends. Of note for this clone: Its antigen is not identified.

TCRdb keeps only in-frame clones here, not all; method: immunoSEQ multiplex PCR. This sample has about 1.9 million clones, with around 93% found just once. Naivety among CD8 cells was defined by CD45RO negativity and positive CCR7 selection, thereby excluding terminally differentiated effector memory CD45RA+ cells. The sample was naive CD8+ T cells from PBMCs. The receptor comes from a man between 18 and 29 years old in good health. Some clones in this sample may be carry-over from other donors' samples. The rearrangement joins TRBV28 to TRBJ2-7; unclear D gene. CDR3: CASSFNRAANSYEQYF. CDR3 nucleotides: TGTGCCAGCAGTTTTAACCGGGCGGCTAACTCCTACGAGCAGTACTTC.